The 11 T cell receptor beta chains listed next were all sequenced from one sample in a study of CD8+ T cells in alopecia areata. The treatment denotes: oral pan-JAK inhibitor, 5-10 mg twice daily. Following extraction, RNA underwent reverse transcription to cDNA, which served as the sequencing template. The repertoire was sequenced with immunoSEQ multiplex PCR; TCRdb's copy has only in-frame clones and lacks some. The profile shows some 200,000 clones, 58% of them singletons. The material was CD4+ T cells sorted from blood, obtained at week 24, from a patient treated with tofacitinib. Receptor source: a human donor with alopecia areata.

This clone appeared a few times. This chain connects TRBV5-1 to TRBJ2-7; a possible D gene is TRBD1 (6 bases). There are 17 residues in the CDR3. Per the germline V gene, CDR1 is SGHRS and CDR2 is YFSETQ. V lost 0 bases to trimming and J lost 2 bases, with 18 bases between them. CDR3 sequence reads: CASSLAHGSGDPYEQYF. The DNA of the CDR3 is TGCGCCAGCAGCTTGGCCCATGGGTCAGGGGATCCCTACGAGCAGTACTTC.

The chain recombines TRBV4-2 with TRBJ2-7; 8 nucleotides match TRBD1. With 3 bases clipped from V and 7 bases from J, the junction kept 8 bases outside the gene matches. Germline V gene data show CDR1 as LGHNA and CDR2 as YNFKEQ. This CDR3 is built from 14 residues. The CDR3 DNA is TGTGCCAGCAGCCATGCCGGACAGGGTAGGGAGCAGTACTTC. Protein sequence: CASSHAGQGREQYF.

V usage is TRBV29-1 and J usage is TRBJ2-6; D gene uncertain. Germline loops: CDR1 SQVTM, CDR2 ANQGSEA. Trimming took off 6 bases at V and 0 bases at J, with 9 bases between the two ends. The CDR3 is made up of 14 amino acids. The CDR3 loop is CSVIMSSGANVLTF. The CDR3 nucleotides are TGCAGCGTAATTATGAGCTCTGGGGCCAACGTCCTGACTTTC.

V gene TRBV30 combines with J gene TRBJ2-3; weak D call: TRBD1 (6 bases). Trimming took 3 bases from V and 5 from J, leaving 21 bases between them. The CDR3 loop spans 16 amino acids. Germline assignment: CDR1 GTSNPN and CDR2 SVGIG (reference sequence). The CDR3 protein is CAWRGGPSLRVDTQYF. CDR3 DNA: TGTGCCTGGAGAGGGGGTCCGAGTCTAAGGGTAGATACGCAGTATTTT.

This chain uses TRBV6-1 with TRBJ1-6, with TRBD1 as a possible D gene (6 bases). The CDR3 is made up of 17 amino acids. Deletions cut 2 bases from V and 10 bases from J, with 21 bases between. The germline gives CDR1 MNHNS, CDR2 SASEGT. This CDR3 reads CASSERGGSAFGSPLHF. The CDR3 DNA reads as TGTGCCAGCAGTGAAAGGGGGGGGTCGGCTTTCGGCTCACCCCTCCACTTT.

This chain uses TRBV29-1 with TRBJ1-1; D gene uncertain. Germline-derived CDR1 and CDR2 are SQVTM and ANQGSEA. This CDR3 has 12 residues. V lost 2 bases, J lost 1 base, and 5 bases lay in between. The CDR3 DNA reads TGCAGCGTTGAATCGGGGAACACTGAAGCTTTCTTT. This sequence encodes CSVESGNTEAFF.

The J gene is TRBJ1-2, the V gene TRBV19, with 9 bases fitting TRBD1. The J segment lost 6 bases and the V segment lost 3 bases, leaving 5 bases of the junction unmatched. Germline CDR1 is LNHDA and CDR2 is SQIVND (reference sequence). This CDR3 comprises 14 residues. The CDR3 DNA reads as TGTGCCAGTAGTATCTGGACAGGGGCAGATGGCTACACCTTC. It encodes CASSIWTGADGYTF.

The CDR3 reads CASSLGLPSGRADTQYF. DNA of the CDR3: TGTGCCAGCAGCTTAGGTCTTCCTAGCGGGAGGGCAGATACGCAGTATTTT. This chain uses TRBV7-2 with TRBJ2-3; 12 bases match TRBD2. The V gene's germline CDR1 is SGHTA and CDR2 FQGNSA. V was clipped by 1 base and J by 4 bases; unmatched bases: 6. This CDR3 is built from 17 residues.

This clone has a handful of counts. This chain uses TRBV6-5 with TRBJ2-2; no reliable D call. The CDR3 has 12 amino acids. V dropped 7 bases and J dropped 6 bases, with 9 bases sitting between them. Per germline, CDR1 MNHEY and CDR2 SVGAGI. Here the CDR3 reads CASIRGPGELFF. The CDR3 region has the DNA TGTGCCAGCATCCGAGGACCCGGGGAGCTGTTTTTT.

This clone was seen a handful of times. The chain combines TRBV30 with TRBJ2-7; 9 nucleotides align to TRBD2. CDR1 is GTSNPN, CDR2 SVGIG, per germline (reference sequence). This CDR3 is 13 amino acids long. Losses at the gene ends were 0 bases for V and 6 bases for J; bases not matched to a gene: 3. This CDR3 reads CAWSVASGTEQYF. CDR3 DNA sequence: TGTGCCTGGAGTGTGGCTAGCGGGACCGAGCAGTACTTC.

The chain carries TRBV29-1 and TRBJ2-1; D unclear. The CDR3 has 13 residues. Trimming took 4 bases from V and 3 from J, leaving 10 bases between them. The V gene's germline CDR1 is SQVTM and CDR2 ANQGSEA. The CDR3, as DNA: TGCAGCGTTGCCGCAGTTTTCTACAATGAGCAGTTCTTC. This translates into CSVAAVFYNEQFF.